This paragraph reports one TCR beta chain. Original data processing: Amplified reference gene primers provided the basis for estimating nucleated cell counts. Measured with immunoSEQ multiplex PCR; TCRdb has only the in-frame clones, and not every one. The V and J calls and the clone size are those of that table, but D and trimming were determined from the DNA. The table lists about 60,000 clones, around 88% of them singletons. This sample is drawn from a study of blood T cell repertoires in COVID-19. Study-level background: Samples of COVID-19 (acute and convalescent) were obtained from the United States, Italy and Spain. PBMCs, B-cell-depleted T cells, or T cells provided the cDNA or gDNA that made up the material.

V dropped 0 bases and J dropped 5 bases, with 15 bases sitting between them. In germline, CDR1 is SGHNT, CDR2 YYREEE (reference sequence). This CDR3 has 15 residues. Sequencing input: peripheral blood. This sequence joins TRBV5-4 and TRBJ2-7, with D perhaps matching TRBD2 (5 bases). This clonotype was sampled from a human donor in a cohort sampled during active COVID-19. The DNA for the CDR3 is TGTGCCAGCAGCTTGGCGGCTAGCACTGACGACGAGCAGTACTTC. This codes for CASSLAASTDDEQYF.